The next 28 T cell receptor beta chains were all read from a single sample in a study of cytomegalovirus exposure and HLA in healthy donors. Assay: immunoSEQ multiplex PCR; the TCRdb copy retains only in-frame clones and omits some. The sample lists over 35,000 clones, 90% to 95% occurring once. Specimen: PBMCs. All receptors come from a man between 18 and 35 years old in good health and CMV-seronegative.

This clone has only one observation. V usage is TRBV7-2 and J usage is TRBJ1-3, with a weak D call TRBD1 (6 bases). Germline lookup yields CDR1 SGHTA and CDR2 FQGNSA. V was clipped by 0 bases and J by 0 bases, with 9 bases between them. The CDR3 sequence is 16 residues long. The CDR3 sequence is CASSLAHRASGNTIYF. The CDR3 DNA sequence: TGTGCCAGCAGCTTAGCCCACAGGGCCTCTGGAAACACCATATATTTT.

Concerning this clone: The sample has other DNA sequences that encode this CDR3 too. The rearrangement uses TRBV29-1 and TRBJ1-5; no definite D call. Germline assignment: CDR1 SQVTM and CDR2 ANQGSEA. V gave up 4 bases and J gave up 5 bases, with 15 bases separating them. The CDR3 length is 14 residues. The CDR3 DNA sequence: TGCAGCGTTGGGGCGACCCCCGGGGATCAGCCCCAGCATTTT. It yields the protein CSVGATPGDQPQHF.

V usage is TRBV6-6 and J usage is TRBJ2-7; maybe TRBD2 (5 bases). CDR1 and CDR2 from the germline V gene are MNHNY and SVGAGI (reference sequence). V lost 7 bases and J 7 bases, leaving 14 bases between the germline ends. CDR3 length: 12 amino acids. The CDR3 region is CASMLYPGEQYF. In DNA, the CDR3 is TGTGCCAGCATGCTATACCCGGGGGAGCAGTACTTC.

This chain uses TRBV11-3 with TRBJ2-1; 9 positions match TRBD2. The junction had 13 bases not matched to a gene; V was cut back by 0 bases and J by 13 bases. CDR1 is SGHNT and CDR2 is YENEEA in the germline V gene. The CDR3 is 16 residues long. This CDR3 reads CASSLDRGREGREQFF. As DNA, the CDR3 is TGTGCCAGCAGCTTAGATCGGGGGCGGGAGGGCCGCGAACAGTTCTTC.

V and J are TRBV7-6 and TRBJ2-3, with 10 bases identical to TRBD2. This CDR3 comprises 16 residues. The germline V gene encodes CDR1 SGHVS and CDR2 FNYEAQ. V lost 2 bases to trimming and J lost 3 bases; unmatched junction nucleotides: 5. CDR3 bases: TGTGCCAGCAGCTTACGGTCTAGCGGGGGAACAGATACGCAGTATTTT. This gives the protein CASSLRSSGGTDTQYF.

This clone was counted a single time. This chain links TRBV27 with TRBJ2-5; D is unclear. There are 14 residues in the CDR3. In germline, CDR1 is MNHEY, CDR2 SMNVEV (reference sequence). V lost 5 bases and J 4 bases, leaving 14 bases between the germline ends. The CDR3 sequence: CASSLILQPETQYF. CDR3 nucleotide sequence: TGTGCCAGCAGTCTTATCCTACAGCCAGAGACCCAGTACTTC.

The chain uses TRBV27 and TRBJ2-1; 10 nucleotides align to TRBD1. J was trimmed by 5 bases and V by 2 bases; bases with no gene match: 3. The length of the CDR3 is 15 residues. Germline V gives CDR1 MNHEY, CDR2 SMNVEV (reference sequence). This chain's CDR3 is CASSLTGQGHNEQFF. CDR3 nucleotides: TGTGCCAGCAGTTTAACGGGACAGGGGCACAATGAGCAGTTCTTC.

The chain recombines TRBV29-1 with TRBJ2-7; 7 bases agree with TRBD1. V dropped 4 bases and J dropped 1; count of bases not matched to a gene: 4. CDR1 and CDR2 (germline): SQVTM, ANQGSEA. CDR3 length equals 13 residues. CDR3 amino acids: CSVGDSRSYEQYF. CDR3 DNA sequence: TGCAGCGTTGGGGACAGCCGTTCCTACGAGCAGTACTTC.

CDR3 bases: TGTGCCAGCAGCTTAGACGGACTAGTGCGTGAGCAGTTCTTC. Translated, it gives CASSLDGLVREQFF. This chain joins TRBV11-2 and TRBJ2-1; 7 bases align to TRBD2. This CDR3 comprises 14 residues. The V and J ends lost 0 bases and 9 bases, in that order; junction bases with no gene match: 5. Germline CDR1 reads SGHAT; CDR2 reads FQNNGV.

The rearrangement uses TRBV9 and TRBJ2-1; 13 nucleotides align to TRBD2. V shed 0 bases and J 7 bases; nucleotides not matched to a gene: 1. Germline V lookup: CDR1 SGDLS, CDR2 YYNGEE. The length of the CDR3 is 15 residues. The CDR3 nucleotides are TGTGCCAGCAGCGTAGGGACTAGCGGGGGTAATGAGCAGTTCTTC. It encodes CASSVGTSGGNEQFF.

The rearrangement links TRBV19 to TRBJ2-3; 13 bases are shared with TRBD2. Germline CDR1 reads LNHDA; CDR2 reads SQIVND (reference sequence). The trim removed 3 bases at V and 3 bases at J, leaving 6 bases unmatched. The CDR3 length is 17 residues. As DNA, the CDR3 is TGTGCCAGTAGTATTATTGGACTAGCGGGAGCAACAGATACGCAGTATTTT. Encoded protein: CASSIIGLAGATDTQYF. The variable domain in full, completed from reference TRBV19 and TRBJ2-3, reads DGGITQSPKYLFRKEGQNVTLSCEQNLNHDAMYWYRQDPGQGLRLIYYSQIVNDFQKGDIAEGYSVSREKKESFPLTVTSAQKNPTAFYLCASSIIGLAGATDTQYFGPGTRLTVL.

The V and J genes are TRBV5-1 and TRBJ2-3; D remains unclear. The CDR3 extends over 13 amino acids. V lost 0 bases and J lost 6, with 8 bases in between. The germline gives CDR1 SGHRS, CDR2 YFSETQ. The CDR3 loop reads CASSLAAKDTQYF. CDR3 coding DNA: TGCGCCAGCAGCTTGGCCGCGAAGGATACGCAGTATTTT.

The chain has TRBV30 and TRBJ1-5; no clear D. The ends were cut back, 0 bases at V and 3 bases at J, with 12 bases in the middle. Germline CDR1 is GTSNPN and CDR2 is SVGIG (reference sequence). The CDR3 length is 15 residues. CDR3 sequence reads: CAWSVGGEFNQPQHF. CDR3 nucleotides: TGTGCCTGGAGTGTAGGAGGTGAGTTCAATCAGCCCCAGCATTTT.

The chain employs TRBV5-6 and TRBJ2-7; no firm D call. V was shortened by 0 bases and J by 6 bases, with 4 bases between the two germline ends. The CDR3 contains 11 residues. Germline CDR1 reads SGHDT; CDR2 reads YYEEEE. CDR3 sequence (DNA): TGTGCCAGCAGCTTGGCCTTCGAGCAGTACTTC. Protein product: CASSLAFEQYF. The full variable domain, rest sourced from reference TRBV5-6 and TRBJ2-7, is DAGVTQSPTHLIKTRGQQVTLRCSPKSGHDTVSWYQQALGQGPQFIFQYYEEEERQRGNFPDRFSGHQFPNYSSELNVNALLLGDSALYLCASSLAFEQYFGPGTRLTVT.

V usage is TRBV28 and J usage is TRBJ2-7; D gene uncertain. This CDR3 is built from 15 residues. Trimming left V 1 base short and J 2 bases short, with 12 bases between. From germline, CDR1 is MDHEN and CDR2 SYDVKM. The CDR3 DNA reads TGTGCCAGCAGTTTATCCACTCCTCGCCCCTACGAGCAGTACTTC. Translation: CASSLSTPRPYEQYF.

This clone has more than one count but fewer than ten. The chain uses TRBV27 and TRBJ2-7, with D possibly being TRBD1 (5 bases). Trimming cost V 11 bases and J 5 bases, with 16 bases left between them. This CDR3 has 12 amino acids. Germline assignment: CDR1 MNHEY and CDR2 SMNVEV (reference sequence). This CDR3 is CAPVGARHEQYF. CDR3 nucleotides: TGTGCCCCCGTAGGGGCGCGTCACGAGCAGTACTTC.

This rearrangement joins TRBV27 to TRBJ1-2; no reliable D call. V lost 6 bases and J 8 bases, leaving 16 bases between the germline ends. The germline V gene has CDR1 MNHEY and CDR2 SMNVEV (reference sequence). The CDR3 sequence is 13 residues long. This CDR3 is CASRGDILTGYTF. The CDR3 bases are TGTGCCAGCAGGGGCGACATTCTTACCGGCTACACCTTC.

The J gene is TRBJ1-6, the V gene TRBV19, with 9 bases matching TRBD1. Germline V gene lookup returns CDR1 LNHDA and CDR2 SQIVND (reference sequence). V trimming: 6 bases; J trimming: 8 bases; junction bases outside the gene matches: 8. The CDR3 sequence is 15 residues long. The CDR3 spells CASRLPGQGDSPLHF. CDR3 coding DNA: TGTGCCAGTAGACTACCGGGACAGGGAGATTCACCCCTCCACTTT.

As concerns this clone: Other DNA sequences in this sample translate to the same CDR3. This sequence joins TRBV19 and TRBJ2-7; TRBD2 might be the D (6 bases). This CDR3 contains 13 residues. The V end was cut by 5 bases, the J end by 3 bases, with 11 bases between. In germline, CDR1 is LNHDA, CDR2 SQIVND (reference sequence). The CDR3 protein is CASSPGLVYEQYF. The DNA for the CDR3 is TGTGCCAGTAGTCCGGGACTGGTCTACGAGCAGTACTTC.

The rearrangement uses TRBV25-1 and TRBJ2-5; TRBD1 aligns across 9 bases. Trimming at V came to 4 bases and at J to 1 base, leaving 10 bases not matched to a gene. Looked up from germline, CDR1 is MGHDK and CDR2 is SYGVNS. The CDR3 is 17 residues long. CDR3 loop: CASSVPGGQGLQETQYF. CDR3 in DNA: TGTGCCAGCAGTGTACCGGGGGGACAGGGTCTCCAAGAGACCCAGTACTTC. The full variable domain, completed using reference TRBV25-1 and TRBJ2-5, is EADIYQTPRYLVIGTGKKITLECSQTMGHDKMYWYQQDPGMELHLIHYSYGVNSTEKGDLSSESTVSRIRTEHFPLTLESARPSHTSQYLCASSVPGGQGLQETQYFGPGTRLLVL.

On this clone: Additional DNA sequences in this sample encode the identical CDR3. The chain combines TRBV18 with TRBJ1-1; a possible D gene is TRBD1 (5 bases). The CDR3 loop spans 13 amino acids. The V end was cut by 2 bases, the J end by 1 base, with 5 bases between. Per germline, CDR1 KGHSH and CDR2 LQKENI. For the CDR3, the DNA is TGTGCCAGCTCACCAGGACAGAACACTGAAGCTTTCTTT. This codes for CASSPGQNTEAFF.

The rearrangement joins TRBV30 to TRBJ2-7; TRBD1 matches 7 bases. This CDR3 region has 13 residues. Germline CDR1 GTSNPN, CDR2 SVGIG (reference sequence). J was trimmed by 1 base and V by 4 bases; bases with no gene match: 4. Written as DNA, the CDR3 is TGTGCCTGGAATTCAGGGGGTTCCTACGAGCAGTACTTC. Amino acid sequence: CAWNSGGSYEQYF.

This clone was seen only once. V usage is TRBV18 and J usage is TRBJ2-5, with a possible D match to TRBD2 (5 bases). CDR1 is KGHSH, CDR2 LQKENI, per germline. Trimming removed 0 bases from V and 2 bases from J, with 10 bases in between. This CDR3 has 15 residues. The CDR3 protein is CASSPPGSPQETQYF. The CDR3 DNA follows: TGTGCCAGCTCACCACCGGGGAGTCCTCAAGAGACCCAGTACTTC.

The V and J genes are TRBV5-1 and TRBJ2-1, with 7 bases identical to TRBD2. The CDR3 extends over 16 amino acids. The germline gives CDR1 SGHRS, CDR2 YFSETQ. V lost 4 bases to trimming and J lost 2 bases; unmatched junction nucleotides: 9. The CDR3: CASSPHLAATYNEQFF. CDR3 sequence (DNA): TGCGCCAGCAGCCCACACCTAGCGGCTACCTACAATGAGCAGTTCTTC.

This clone turned up a few times. The J gene is TRBJ2-7, the V gene TRBV2; TRBD1 might be the D (7 bases). CDR3 length: 14 amino acids. Trimming removed 3 bases from V and 6 bases from J, with 15 bases in between. CDR1 and CDR2 (germline): SNHLY, FYNNEI. CDR3 coding DNA: TGTGCCAGCAGTGAGATTGGAGGGGGCGGCGAGCAGTACTTC. Protein: CASSEIGGGGEQYF.

The rearrangement uses TRBV28 and TRBJ2-7, with D possibly TRBD1 on 6 matching bases. Trimming removed 4 bases from V and 2 bases from J, with 18 bases in between. CDR1 MDHEN and CDR2 SYDVKM come from the germline V gene. The length of the CDR3 is 16 residues. CDR3: CASSSPGTLRTYEQYF. In nucleotides, the CDR3 is TGTGCCAGCAGTTCCCCCGGGACACTTAGGACCTACGAGCAGTACTTC.

The chain links TRBV5-4 to TRBJ2-7; the match to TRBD2 covers 7 bases. The trim removed 0 bases at V and 0 bases at J, leaving 6 bases unmatched. The germline gives CDR1 SGHNT, CDR2 YYREEE (reference sequence). The CDR3 totals 16 residues. CDR3 region: CASSLAGAGPSYEQYF. The CDR3 nucleotides are TGTGCCAGCAGCTTGGCGGGAGCGGGGCCCTCCTACGAGCAGTACTTC.

The chain links TRBV27 to TRBJ1-2; 7 nucleotides line up with TRBD1. The junction had 16 bases not matched to a gene; V was cut back by 2 bases and J by 1 base. The CDR3 totals 19 residues. CDR1 and CDR2 (germline): MNHEY, SMNVEV (reference sequence). CDR3 residues: CASSLRQGRGSTDNYGYTF. The CDR3 coding sequence is TGTGCCAGCAGTTTACGACAGGGTAGGGGGTCAACGGATAACTATGGCTACACCTTC.